These 27 T cell receptor beta chains were all obtained from the same sample, sequenced in a study of T cell repertoires in cytomegalovirus infection. These receptors have no known antigen. Using its own MiXCR run on the reads, TCRdb lists one record per CDR3 protein. The table lists around 540,000 distinct CDR3 sequences, roughly 34% of them singletons, with roughly a sixth in the top ten. This specimen was cultured PBMCs, taken from culture after CMV antigen stimulation. The receptors were sampled from a human donor in good health (CMV status not recorded). Some clones in this sample may be carry-over from other donors' samples.

The rearrangement joins TRBV7-6 to TRBJ2-1; D is unresolved. With 3 bases removed from V and 4 bases from J, the gap between germline ends came to 7 bases. Per germline, CDR1 SGHVS and CDR2 FNYEAQ. The CDR3 contains 13 residues. In DNA form, the CDR3 reads TGTGCCAGCAGCTTCGAGCTGTACAATGAGCAGTTCTTC. Its translation is CASSFELYNEQFF.

This clonotype appeared many times. The chain joins TRBV7-9 to TRBJ2-1; 8 bases are shared with TRBD2. This CDR3 spans 14 amino acids. V shed 2 bases and J 8 bases; nucleotides not matched to a gene: 5. The germline V gene has CDR1 SEHNR and CDR2 FQNEAQ (reference sequence). CDR3 region: CASSLMSGSYEQFF. In nucleotides, the CDR3 is TGTGCCAGCAGCTTAATGAGCGGGAGCTATGAGCAGTTCTTC.

The V gene is TRBV19, the J gene TRBJ1-3, with a tentative D call TRBD1 (5 bases). Germline CDR1 LNHDA, CDR2 SQIVND (reference sequence). The CDR3 runs to 16 residues. V lost 1 base and J 0 bases, leaving 10 bases between the germline ends. CDR3 DNA: TGTGCCAGTAGTATAGGGGGACCGTTCTCTGGAAACACCATATATTTT. It specifies CASSIGGPFSGNTIYF.

This clonotype was observed many times. The rearrangement joins TRBV9 to TRBJ2-7; D might be TRBD2 (5 bases). CDR3 length: 15 residues. Germline V gene lookup returns CDR1 SGDLS and CDR2 YYNGEE. Trimming removed 5 bases at V and 0 bases at J, with 15 bases between. For the CDR3, the DNA is TGTGCCAGCAGTGTTCCCGGGAAGTGCTCCTACGAGCAGTACGTC. This gives the protein CASSVPGKCSYEQYV.

This clonotype was counted only a few times. This sequence joins TRBV7-2 and TRBJ2-5; D is ambiguous. Germline CDR1 is SGHTA and CDR2 is FQGNSA. This CDR3 has 15 amino acids. The germline V and J ends were trimmed by 6 bases and 1 base, with 15 bases remaining between them. As DNA, the CDR3 is TGTGCCAGCAGAATACCCGGAGCAATCCAAGAGACCCAGTACTTC. Translation gives CASRIPGAIQETQYF.

This chain links TRBV7-9 with TRBJ2-7; D gene unclear. V lost 4 bases and J lost 4, with 20 bases in between. The germline V gene has CDR1 SEHNR and CDR2 FQNEAQ (reference sequence). The CDR3 has 16 residues. The CDR3 sequence: CASSWDEAVVRYEQYV. Written as DNA, the CDR3 is TGTGCCAGCAGCTGGGATGAGGCAGTCGTTAGGTACGAGCAGTACGTC.

This clonotype was seen repeatedly, ten times or more. V and J are TRBV6-1 and TRBJ1-2; D is unclear. Germline CDR1 and CDR2: MNHNS and SASEGT. The CDR3 totals 14 residues. The ends were cut back, 2 bases at V and 2 bases at J, with 9 bases in the middle. Here the CDR3 DNA reads TGTGCCAGCAGTGAAACGGCGAGAAACTATGGCTACACCTTC. Translating it yields CASSETARNYGYTF.

The chain couples TRBV11-2 to TRBJ2-1; D is unresolved. There are 14 residues in the CDR3. CDR1 SGHAT and CDR2 FQNNGV come from the germline V gene. V lost 4 bases to trimming and J lost 3 bases, with 10 bases between them. Here the CDR3 DNA reads TGTGCCAGCAGCTCCCCCCGAGACTACAATGAGCAGTTCTTC. Protein product: CASSSPRDYNEQFF. The full variable domain, with the rest looked up from reference TRBV11-2 and TRBJ2-1, is EAGVAQSPRYKIIEKRQSVAFWCNPISGHATLYWYQQILGQGPKLLIQFQNNGVVDDSQLPKDRFSAERLKGVDSTLKIQPAKLEDSAVYLCASSSPRDYNEQFFGPGTRLTVL.

This clonotype was seen more than once but under ten times. The chain links TRBV6-2 or TRBV6-3 to TRBJ2-7; 8 nucleotides align to TRBD1. Looked up from germline, CDR1 is MNHEY and CDR2 is SVGEGT. Trimming at V came to 3 bases and at J to 4 bases, leaving 5 bases not matched to a gene. The CDR3 is made up of 14 amino acids. CDR3: CASSYRDRKYEQYV. The CDR3 DNA follows: TGTGCCAGCAGTTATCGGGACAGGAAATACGAGCAGTACGTC.

This chain uses TRBV6-6 with TRBJ2-7; 7 bases are shared with TRBD1. V gave up 6 bases and J gave up 2 bases; unmatched junction bases: 7. CDR1 MNHNY and CDR2 SVGAGI come from the germline V gene (reference sequence). This CDR3 has 14 amino acids. For the CDR3, the DNA is TGTGCCAGCAGATCCGGGACAGCGACCTACGAGCAGTACTTC. Amino acids: CASRSGTATYEQYF.

CDR3 bases: TGTGCCAGCAGCCCGACAGGGTCTGGGGCCAACGTCCTGACTTTC. It yields the protein CASSPTGSGANVLTF. V usage is TRBV27 and J usage is TRBJ2-6, with TRBD1 matching over 7 bases. Germline V gene data show CDR1 as MNHEY and CDR2 as SMNVEV (reference sequence). V gave up 6 bases and J gave up 1 base; unmatched junction bases: 3. This CDR3 spans 15 amino acids.

There are many counts of this clonotype. In DNA form, the CDR3 reads TGTGCCAGCAGCCCAACGGGCCACACAGATACGCAGTATTTT. Protein product: CASSPTGHTDTQYF. The genes are TRBV7-3 and TRBJ2-3; D remains unclear. Trimming took off 5 bases at V and 2 bases at J, with 11 bases between the two ends. Looked up from germline, CDR1 is SGHTA and CDR2 is FQGTGA. The CDR3 has 14 residues.

This clonotype was seen a few times. V and J are TRBV7-2 and TRBJ1-6; TRBD1 is a possible D gene (5 bases). Per the germline V gene, CDR1 is SGHTA and CDR2 is FQGNSA. Trimming cost V 5 bases and J 10 bases, with 12 bases left between them. CDR3 size: 13 residues. The CDR3 here is CASSQGIHSPLHF. Written as DNA, the CDR3 is TGTGCCAGCAGCCAGGGAATCCACTCACCCCTCCACTTT.

The chain carries TRBV11-1 and TRBJ2-2; D call uncertain. The germline CDR1 and CDR2 sequences are SGHAT and FQDESV (reference sequence). The CDR3 consists of 13 residues. The V and J ends lost 3 bases and 4 bases respectively, with 6 bases between them. The DNA for the CDR3 is TGTGCCAGCAGCTTTGCTACCACCGGGGAGCTGTTTTTT. The encoded protein is CASSFATTGELFF. Combining the CDR3 with reference TRBV11-1 and TRBJ2-2 gives the whole variable domain EAEVAQSPRYKITEKSQAVAFWCDPISGHATLYWYRQILGQGPELLVQFQDESVVDDSQLPKDRFSAERLKGVDSTLKIQPAELGDSAMYLCASSFATTGELFFGEGSRLTVL.

The chain couples TRBV7-9 to TRBJ1-3; 9 nucleotides agree with TRBD1. The CDR3 is made up of 14 amino acids. From germline, CDR1 is SEHNR and CDR2 FQNEAQ (reference sequence). V trimming: 5 bases; J trimming: 6 bases; junction bases outside the gene matches: 5. The CDR3 coding sequence is TGTGCCAGCAGCCACAACAGGGGGCAAAACACCATATATTTT. Protein product: CASSHNRGQNTIYF.

CDR3: CASSTTGTSGYTF. CDR3 sequence (DNA): TGTGCCAGCAGCACTACAGGGACCAGTGGCTACACCTTC. The rearrangement joins TRBV5-4 to TRBJ1-2; weak D call: TRBD1 (6 bases). V was trimmed by 4 bases and J by 7 bases, leaving 14 bases between them. Germline V gene sequence: CDR1 SGHNT, CDR2 YYREEE (reference sequence). The CDR3 length is 13 residues.

This clonotype showed up just a few times. This chain joins TRBV28 and TRBJ2-7, with TRBD1 matching over 7 bases. The V gene end was trimmed by 4 bases and the J gene end by 3 bases; junction bases not matched to a gene: 9. Germline CDR1 MDHEN, CDR2 SYDVKM. The CDR3 totals 15 residues. In nucleotides, the CDR3 is TGTGCCAGCAGTTCCTCCGGGACAGAATTCTACGAGCAGTACTTC. This gives the protein CASSSSGTEFYEQYF.

This clonotype was observed at least ten times. V usage is TRBV7-2 and J usage is TRBJ2-5; TRBD2 matches at 8 bases. This CDR3 has 17 amino acids. CDR1 is SGHTA, CDR2 FQGNSA, per germline. V shed 0 bases and J 6 bases; nucleotides not matched to a gene: 12. The CDR3 sequence: CASSLAGGASGGKTQYF. The CDR3 bases are TGTGCCAGCAGCTTAGCCGGGGGGGCTAGCGGCGGGAAGACCCAGTACTTC.

CDR3 residues: CASSPTTSGVYEQYF. CDR3 nucleotide sequence: TGTGCCAGCAGTCCTACGACGAGCGGGGTTTACGAGCAGTACTTC. The rearrangement joins TRBV2 to TRBJ2-7, with 7 bases fitting TRBD2. This CDR3 has 15 residues. Germline V lookup: CDR1 SNHLY, CDR2 FYNNEI. Losses at the gene ends were 5 bases for V and 4 bases for J; bases not matched to a gene: 11.

This clonotype was seen ten or more times. The chain is built from TRBV7-2 and TRBJ1-2; the match to TRBD1 covers 9 bases. Per germline, CDR1 SGHTA and CDR2 FQGNSA. The length of the CDR3 is 14 residues. V lost 1 base to trimming and J lost 8 bases; unmatched junction nucleotides: 5. The CDR3 here is CASSLVRDREGYTF. The CDR3, as DNA: TGTGCCAGCAGCTTAGTACGGGACAGGGAGGGCTACACCTTC.

This clonotype was found many times. The DNA of the CDR3 is TGTGCCAGCAGCAAGTCGGGACAGGGGGATCAGCCCCAGCATTTT. It is translated as CASSKSGQGDQPQHF. The V call is TRBV7-2, the J call TRBJ1-5; 11 nucleotides agree with TRBD1. After removal of 5 bases from V and 5 bases from J, the junction contained 5 bases not matched to a gene. The germline V gene has CDR1 SGHTA and CDR2 FQGNSA. CDR3 length: 15 amino acids. The full variable domain, in which reference TRBV7-2 and TRBJ1-5 provide the parts outside the CDR3, is GAGVSQSPSNKVTEKGKDVELRCDPISGHTALYWYRQSLGQGLEFLIYFQGNSAPDKSGLPSDRFSAERTGGSVSTLTIQRTQQEDSAVYLCASSKSGQGDQPQHFGDGTRLSIL.

This chain joins TRBV7-2 and TRBJ2-1; D call uncertain. V lost 3 bases and J 0 bases, leaving 12 bases between the germline ends. The CDR3 contains 16 residues. Germline CDR1 and CDR2: SGHTA and FQGNSA. The CDR3 is CASSFRSPLSYNEQFF. The CDR3 nucleotides read TGTGCCAGCAGCTTTAGATCCCCACTCTCCTACAATGAGCAGTTCTTC.

The J gene is TRBJ1-2, the V gene TRBV6-1, with TRBD1 matching over 11 bases. V lost 7 bases and J lost 4; bases outside the gene matches: 8. CDR1 is MNHNS, CDR2 SASEGT, per germline. This CDR3 comprises 15 residues. Here the CDR3 DNA reads TGTGCCAGCACCCCCGGGACAGGGGGATCCTATGGCTACACCTTC. Encoded protein: CASTPGTGGSYGYTF.

This clonotype was picked up a small number of times. The rearrangement uses TRBV11-2 and TRBJ2-1; D possibly uses TRBD1 or TRBD2 (5 bases each). The V gene's germline CDR1 is SGHAT and CDR2 FQNNGV. With 5 bases removed from V and 6 bases from J, the gap between germline ends came to 11 bases. The CDR3 sequence is 13 residues long. This CDR3 reads CASSRDQVNEQFF. The DNA of the CDR3 is TGTGCCAGCAGCAGGGACCAAGTCAATGAGCAGTTCTTC.

V is TRBV20-1 and J is TRBJ1-6; D might be TRBD1 (6 bases). The germline V gene encodes CDR1 DFQATT and CDR2 SNEGSKA (reference sequence). Trimming pared 1 base from V and 9 bases from J, leaving 16 bases between. The CDR3 loop spans 15 amino acids. The CDR3 reads CSARAGGLSRSPLHF. The CDR3 region has the DNA TGCAGTGCTAGAGCCGGGGGGCTCTCTCGTTCACCCCTCCACTTT.

This clonotype came up a few times. The chain employs TRBV7-2 and TRBJ1-3; D is ambiguous. Trimming cost V 1 base and J 1 base, with 11 bases left between them. The CDR3 covers 16 residues. CDR1 and CDR2 (germline): SGHTA, FQGNSA. CDR3 protein: CASSLGAVGSGNTIYF. The CDR3 DNA is TGTGCCAGCAGCTTAGGGGCCGTCGGATCTGGAAACACCATATATTTT.

A few counts support this clonotype. J is TRBJ2-3 and V is TRBV6-2 or TRBV6-3; 9 bases line up with TRBD2. The junction had 2 bases not matched to a gene; V was cut back by 5 bases and J by 2 bases. This CDR3 contains 14 residues. Germline CDR1 is MNHEY and CDR2 is SVGEGT. The CDR3 spells CASSRLADTDTQYF. The CDR3 DNA is TGTGCCAGCAGTCGACTAGCGGACACAGATACGCAGTATTTT.